The following is a TCR beta chain sequence with its context. This entry belongs to a study of blood T cell repertoires in COVID-19. In the study's own analysis: Reference gene primers were amplified, and this amplification served to estimate nucleated cell counts. The data were produced by immunoSEQ multiplex PCR, yet TCRdb's version contains in-frame clones alone and is incomplete. D and trimming were read from the DNA, whereas the V and J calls and clone size are those reported in that table. The repertoire holds about 280,000 clones, with 89% as singletons. CDR1 and CDR2 (germline): GTSNPN, SVGIG (reference sequence). The trim removed 1 base at V and 0 bases at J, leaving 9 bases unmatched. The CDR3 is 16 residues long.

The TCR comes from a woman between 40 and 55 years old who had recovered from COVID-19. The specimen was peripheral blood. This chain links TRBV30 with TRBJ2-7; 7 bases are a match to TRBD1. CDR3 coding DNA: TGTGCCTGGAGTGAGGGGACAGCCTTATTCTCCTACGAGCAGTACTTC. As protein: CAWSEGTALFSYEQYF. Based on the CDR3 plus reference TRBV30 and TRBJ2-7, the full variable domain is SQTIHQWPATLVQPVGSPLSLECTVEGTSNPNLYWYRQAAGRGLQLLFYSVGIGQISSEVPQNLSASRPQDRQFILSSKKLLLSDSGFYLCAWSEGTALFSYEQYFGPGTRLTVT.